The sample holds a few counts of the clone carrying this T cell receptor (beta chain). Its target is unknown. This sample was taken from a study of beta chain features in type 1 diabetes. Germline-derived CDR1 and CDR2 are MNHEY and SVGAGI. Losses at the gene ends were 7 bases for V and 8 bases for J; bases not matched to a gene: 10. The CDR3 totals 14 residues. Whole-study results and caveats: Across all four CD4+ subsets, people with type 1 diabetes showed modestly shorter TCRB CDR3s. It was among patients, rather than healthy donors, that naive, central memory and Treg TCRB repertoires appeared more similar.

Expressed TCRB transcripts were sequenced after all isolated RNA was converted to cDNA. TCRdb's table, derived via immunoSEQ multiplex PCR, lists solely in-frame clones and lacks some. The top ten hold about 0.01% of the sample, which has roughly 340,000 clones, roughly 12% seen once. Source material: naive CD4+ T cells from blood. The TCR sequence derives from a woman aged 18-30 years with type 1 diabetes. This chain joins TRBV6-5 and TRBJ2-3; 9 bases align to TRBD2. The CDR3 here is CASTGGGATVTQYF. The CDR3 nucleotides are TGTGCCAGCACCGGCGGGGGGGCCACGGTTACGCAGTATTTT.